This entry is about one T cell receptor beta chain. This specimen comes from a study of blood T cell repertoires in COVID-19. Study background: Researchers got acute and convalescent COVID-19 samples from the United States, Italy and Spain.

The V and J ends lost 5 bases and 5 bases, in that order; junction bases with no gene match: 10. The CDR3 contains 16 residues. Per germline, CDR1 SGHNT and CDR2 YYREEE (reference sequence). How the authors handled the data: The assay estimated nucleated cells by amplifying reference gene primers. Produced via immunoSEQ multiplex PCR; TCRdb's table is partial and in-frame only. V, J and clone size were drawn from that table, and D and trimming were deduced from the DNA. The profile shows under 200,000 clones, approximately 86% of them singletons. The chain joins TRBV5-4 to TRBJ2-3, with 11 bases fitting TRBD1. Sequenced material: peripheral blood. The sequence was obtained from a man between 65 and 85 years old with active or convalescent COVID-19. CDR3 loop: CASRGGTGGRGDTQYF. The CDR3 bases are TGTGCCAGCAGGGGCGGGACAGGGGGAAGGGGAGATACGCAGTATTTT.